This T cell receptor (beta chain) was documented in a study of technical replicates of blood from a few donors. The junction had 9 bases not matched to a gene; V was cut back by 5 bases and J by 4 bases. The CDR3 runs 15 residues. Germline V gene sequence: CDR1 SGHTA, CDR2 FQGTGA. The method was immunoSEQ multiplex PCR; TCRdb's version includes in-frame clones alone and lacks a portion of them. The sample records some 70,000 clones, around 90% being singletons. Input material: T cells isolated from PBMCs. The chain is built from TRBV7-3 and TRBJ1-2; 8 bases are shared with TRBD1. The TCR sequence derives from a human donor in good health. DNA of the CDR3: TGTGCCAGCAGCCTCCAGACAGGGGAAGGCTATGGCTACACCTTC. It codes for CASSLQTGEGYGYTF. The entire variable domain, with the rest obtained from reference TRBV7-3 and TRBJ1-2, is as follows: GAGVSQTPSNKVTEKGKYVELRCDPISGHTALYWYRQSLGQGPEFLIYFQGTGAADDSGLPNDRFFAVRPEGSVSTLKIQRTERGDSAVYLCASSLQTGEGYGYTFGSGTRLTVV.